The T cell receptor (beta chain) described here comes from a study of cytomegalovirus exposure and HLA in healthy donors. Study-wide results and limits: Some TCR beta chains (roughly 160 of them) were listed as cytomegalovirus-associated. Sequencing had likely introduced a cluster of highly shared sequence variants as an artifact. A later look showed TCR association rates differing by HLA locus, highest for DRB1 and lowest for HLA-C.

To note about this clone: Its specificity is not known.

Primers for the PCR totalled 60 Vbeta and 13 Jbeta. Data came from immunoSEQ multiplex PCR; TCRdb stores just in-frame clones and leaves some out. The sample consists of 140,000 to 150,000 clones, roughly 80% of them appearing once. With V trimmed by 5 bases and J by 8 bases, 13 bases remained unmatched. The CDR3 has 16 amino acids. Germline V lookup: CDR1 SEHNR, CDR2 FQNEAQ (reference sequence). Specimen: PBMCs. The V call is TRBV7-9, the J call TRBJ1-2; the match to TRBD1 covers 11 bases. The clonotype originates from a woman aged 40 to 50 in good health and CMV-seropositive. This chain's CDR3 is CASSRQGQGAAWGYTF. In DNA form, the CDR3 reads TGTGCCAGCAGCCGCCAAGGACAGGGGGCCGCGTGGGGCTACACCTTC.